This entry describes one T cell receptor (beta chain). This CDR3 contains 16 residues. The germline V and J ends were trimmed by 0 bases and 4 bases, with 12 bases remaining between them. Per the germline V gene, CDR1 is SGHVS and CDR2 is FNYEAQ. These data belong to a study of blood T cell repertoires in COVID-19. Turning to the study itself: Italy, Spain and the United States were the sources of the convalescent and acute COVID-19 samples.

In the authors' methods: The assay estimated nucleated cells by amplifying reference gene primers. Data came from immunoSEQ multiplex PCR; TCRdb stores just in-frame clones and leaves some out. The D gene and trimming were derived from the DNA, and the V and J assignments and clone size from that table. This table holds about 210,000 clones, around four fifths found once. The rearrangement links TRBV7-6 to TRBJ1-4, with TRBD1 as a possible D gene (6 bases). Sequencing was carried out using peripheral blood. This receptor was obtained from a woman in her forties or fifties with active or convalescent COVID-19. CDR3 coding DNA: TGTGCCAGCAGCTTAGCAGAGGACAGCCTTAATGAAAAACTGTTTTTT. It translates to CASSLAEDSLNEKLFF.